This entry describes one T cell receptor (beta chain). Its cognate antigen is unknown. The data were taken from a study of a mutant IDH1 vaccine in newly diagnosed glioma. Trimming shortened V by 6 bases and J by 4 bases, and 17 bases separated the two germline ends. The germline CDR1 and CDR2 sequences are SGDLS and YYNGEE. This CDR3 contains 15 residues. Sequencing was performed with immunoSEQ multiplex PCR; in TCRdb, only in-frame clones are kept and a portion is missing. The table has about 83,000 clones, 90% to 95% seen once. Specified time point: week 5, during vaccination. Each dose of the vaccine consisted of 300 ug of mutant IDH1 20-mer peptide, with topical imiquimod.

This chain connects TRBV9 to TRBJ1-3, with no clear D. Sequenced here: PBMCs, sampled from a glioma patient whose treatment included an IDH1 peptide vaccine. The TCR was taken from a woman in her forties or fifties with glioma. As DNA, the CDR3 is TGTGCCAGCACCGGTACCCCCGCTCCCGGAAACACCATATATTTT. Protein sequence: CASTGTPAPGNTIYF.